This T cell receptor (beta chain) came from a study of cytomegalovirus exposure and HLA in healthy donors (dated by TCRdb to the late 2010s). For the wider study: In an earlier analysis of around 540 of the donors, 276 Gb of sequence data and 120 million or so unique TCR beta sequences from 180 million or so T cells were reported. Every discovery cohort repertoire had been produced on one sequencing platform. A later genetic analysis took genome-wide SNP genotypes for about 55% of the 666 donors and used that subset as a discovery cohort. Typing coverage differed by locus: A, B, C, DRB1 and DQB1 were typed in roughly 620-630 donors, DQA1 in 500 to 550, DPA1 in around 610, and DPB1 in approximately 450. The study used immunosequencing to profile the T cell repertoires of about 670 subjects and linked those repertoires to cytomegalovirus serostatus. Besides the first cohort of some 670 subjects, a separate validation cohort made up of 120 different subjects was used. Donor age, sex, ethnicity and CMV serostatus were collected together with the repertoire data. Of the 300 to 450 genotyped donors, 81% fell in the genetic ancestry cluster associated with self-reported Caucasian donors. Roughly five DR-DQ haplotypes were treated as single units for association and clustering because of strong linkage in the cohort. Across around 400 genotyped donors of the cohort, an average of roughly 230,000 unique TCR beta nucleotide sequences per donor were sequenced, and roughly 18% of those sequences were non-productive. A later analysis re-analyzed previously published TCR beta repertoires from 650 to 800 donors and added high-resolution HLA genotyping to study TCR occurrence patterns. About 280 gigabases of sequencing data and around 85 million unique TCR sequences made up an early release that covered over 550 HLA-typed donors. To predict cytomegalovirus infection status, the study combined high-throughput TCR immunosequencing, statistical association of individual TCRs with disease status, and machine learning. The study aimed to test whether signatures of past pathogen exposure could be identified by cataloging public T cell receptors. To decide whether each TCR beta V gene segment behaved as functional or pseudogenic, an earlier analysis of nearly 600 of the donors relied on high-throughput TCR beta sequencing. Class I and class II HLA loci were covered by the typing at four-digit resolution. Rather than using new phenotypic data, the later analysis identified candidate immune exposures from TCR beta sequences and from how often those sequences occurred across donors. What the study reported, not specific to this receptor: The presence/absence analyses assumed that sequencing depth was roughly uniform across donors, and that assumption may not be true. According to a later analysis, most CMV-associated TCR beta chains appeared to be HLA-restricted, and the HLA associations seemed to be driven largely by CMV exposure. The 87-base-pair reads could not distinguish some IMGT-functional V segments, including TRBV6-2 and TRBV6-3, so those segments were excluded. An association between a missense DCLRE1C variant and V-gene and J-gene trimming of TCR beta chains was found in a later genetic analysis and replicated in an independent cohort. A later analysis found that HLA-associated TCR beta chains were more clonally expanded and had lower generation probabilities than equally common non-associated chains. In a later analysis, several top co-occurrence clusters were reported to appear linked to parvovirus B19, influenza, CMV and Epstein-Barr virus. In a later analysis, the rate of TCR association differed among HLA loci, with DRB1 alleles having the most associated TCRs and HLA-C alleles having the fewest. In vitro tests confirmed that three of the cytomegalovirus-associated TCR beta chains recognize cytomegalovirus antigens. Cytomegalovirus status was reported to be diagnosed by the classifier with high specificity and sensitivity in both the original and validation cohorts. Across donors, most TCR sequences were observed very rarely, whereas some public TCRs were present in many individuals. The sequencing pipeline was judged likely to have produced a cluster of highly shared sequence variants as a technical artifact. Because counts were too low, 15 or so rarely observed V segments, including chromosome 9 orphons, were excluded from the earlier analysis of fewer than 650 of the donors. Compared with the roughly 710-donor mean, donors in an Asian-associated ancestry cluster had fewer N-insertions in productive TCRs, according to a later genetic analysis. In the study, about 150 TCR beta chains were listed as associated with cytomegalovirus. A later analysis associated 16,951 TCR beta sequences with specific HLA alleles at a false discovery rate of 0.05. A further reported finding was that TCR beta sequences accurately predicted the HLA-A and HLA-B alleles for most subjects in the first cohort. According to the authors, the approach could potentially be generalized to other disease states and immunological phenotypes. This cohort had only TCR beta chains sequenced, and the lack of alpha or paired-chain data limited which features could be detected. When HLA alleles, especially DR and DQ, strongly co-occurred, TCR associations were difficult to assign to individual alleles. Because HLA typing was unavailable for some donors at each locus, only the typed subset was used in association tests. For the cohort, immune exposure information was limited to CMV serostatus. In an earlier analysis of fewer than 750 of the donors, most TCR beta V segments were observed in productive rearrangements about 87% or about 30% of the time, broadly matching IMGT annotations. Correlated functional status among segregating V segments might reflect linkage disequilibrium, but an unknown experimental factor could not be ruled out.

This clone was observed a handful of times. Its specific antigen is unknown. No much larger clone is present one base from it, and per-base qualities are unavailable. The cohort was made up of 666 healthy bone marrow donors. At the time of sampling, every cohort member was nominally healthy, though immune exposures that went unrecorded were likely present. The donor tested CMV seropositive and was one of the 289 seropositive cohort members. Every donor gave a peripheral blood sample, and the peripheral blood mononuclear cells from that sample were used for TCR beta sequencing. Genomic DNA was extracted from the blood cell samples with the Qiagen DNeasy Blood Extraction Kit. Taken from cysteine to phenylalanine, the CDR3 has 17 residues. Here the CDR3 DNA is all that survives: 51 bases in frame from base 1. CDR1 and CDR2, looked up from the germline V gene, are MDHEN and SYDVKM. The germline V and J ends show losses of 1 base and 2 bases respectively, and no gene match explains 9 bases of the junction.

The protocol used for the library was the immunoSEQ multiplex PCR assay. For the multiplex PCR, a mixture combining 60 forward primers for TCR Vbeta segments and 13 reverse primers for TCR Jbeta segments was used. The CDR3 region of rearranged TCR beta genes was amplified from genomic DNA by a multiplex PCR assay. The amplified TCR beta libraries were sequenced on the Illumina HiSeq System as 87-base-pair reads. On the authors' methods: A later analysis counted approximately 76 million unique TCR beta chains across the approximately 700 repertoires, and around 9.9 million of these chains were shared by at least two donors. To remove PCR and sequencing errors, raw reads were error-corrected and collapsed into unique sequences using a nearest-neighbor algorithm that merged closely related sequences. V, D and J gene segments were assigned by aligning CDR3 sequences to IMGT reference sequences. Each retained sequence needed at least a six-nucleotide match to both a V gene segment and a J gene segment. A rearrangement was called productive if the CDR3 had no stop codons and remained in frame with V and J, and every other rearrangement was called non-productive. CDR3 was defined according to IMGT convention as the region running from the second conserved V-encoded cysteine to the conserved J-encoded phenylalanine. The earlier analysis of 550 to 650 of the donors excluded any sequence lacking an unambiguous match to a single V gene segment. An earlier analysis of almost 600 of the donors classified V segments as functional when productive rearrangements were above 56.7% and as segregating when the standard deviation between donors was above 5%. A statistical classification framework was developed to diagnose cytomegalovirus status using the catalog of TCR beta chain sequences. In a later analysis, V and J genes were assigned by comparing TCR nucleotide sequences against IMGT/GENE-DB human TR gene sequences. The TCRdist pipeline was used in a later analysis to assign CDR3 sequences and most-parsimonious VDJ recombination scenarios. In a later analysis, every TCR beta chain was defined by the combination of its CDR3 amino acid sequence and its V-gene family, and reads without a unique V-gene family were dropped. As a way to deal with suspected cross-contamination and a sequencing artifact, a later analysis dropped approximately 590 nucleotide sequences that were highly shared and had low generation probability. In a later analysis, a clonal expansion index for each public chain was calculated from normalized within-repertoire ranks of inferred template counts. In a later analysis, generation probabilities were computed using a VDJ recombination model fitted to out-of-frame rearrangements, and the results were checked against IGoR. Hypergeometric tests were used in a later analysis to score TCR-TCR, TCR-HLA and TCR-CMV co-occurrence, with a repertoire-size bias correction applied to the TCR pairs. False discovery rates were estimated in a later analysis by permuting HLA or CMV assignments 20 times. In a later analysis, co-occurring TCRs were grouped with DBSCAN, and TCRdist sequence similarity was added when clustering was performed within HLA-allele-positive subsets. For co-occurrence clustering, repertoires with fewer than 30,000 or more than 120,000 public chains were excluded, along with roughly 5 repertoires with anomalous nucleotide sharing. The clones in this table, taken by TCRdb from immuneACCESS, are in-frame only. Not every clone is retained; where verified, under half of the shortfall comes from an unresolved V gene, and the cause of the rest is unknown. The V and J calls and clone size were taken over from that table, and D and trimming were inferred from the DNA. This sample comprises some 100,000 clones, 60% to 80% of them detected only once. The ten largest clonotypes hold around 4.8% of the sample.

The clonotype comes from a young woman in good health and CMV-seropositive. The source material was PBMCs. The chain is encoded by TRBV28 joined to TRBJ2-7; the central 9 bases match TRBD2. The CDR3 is CASSLYLRLAEAYEQYF. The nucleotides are TGTGCCAGCAGTTTATATCTCCGACTAGCGGAAGCCTACGAGCAGTACTTC.